This T cell receptor (beta chain) was captured in a study of cytomegalovirus exposure and HLA in healthy donors. PCR employed 60 Vbeta and 13 Jbeta primers. Sequenced by immunoSEQ multiplex PCR; TCRdb stores in-frame clones only, minus some. The table includes 74,000 or so clones, approximately 67% detected once. The CDR3 contains 15 residues. Per the germline V gene, CDR1 is LGHNA and CDR2 is YSLEER. V lost 2 bases, J lost 8 bases, and 11 bases stayed unmatched. Sequences were obtained from PBMCs. The receptor's source is a woman in her twenties or thirties in good health and CMV-seronegative. The chain joins TRBV4-3 to TRBJ1-2; TRBD1 matches at 7 bases. The CDR3 region has the DNA TGCGCCAGCAGCCAAAGCCTGAACAGGGGCGGCGGCTACACCTTC. This gives the protein CASSQSLNRGGGYTF.